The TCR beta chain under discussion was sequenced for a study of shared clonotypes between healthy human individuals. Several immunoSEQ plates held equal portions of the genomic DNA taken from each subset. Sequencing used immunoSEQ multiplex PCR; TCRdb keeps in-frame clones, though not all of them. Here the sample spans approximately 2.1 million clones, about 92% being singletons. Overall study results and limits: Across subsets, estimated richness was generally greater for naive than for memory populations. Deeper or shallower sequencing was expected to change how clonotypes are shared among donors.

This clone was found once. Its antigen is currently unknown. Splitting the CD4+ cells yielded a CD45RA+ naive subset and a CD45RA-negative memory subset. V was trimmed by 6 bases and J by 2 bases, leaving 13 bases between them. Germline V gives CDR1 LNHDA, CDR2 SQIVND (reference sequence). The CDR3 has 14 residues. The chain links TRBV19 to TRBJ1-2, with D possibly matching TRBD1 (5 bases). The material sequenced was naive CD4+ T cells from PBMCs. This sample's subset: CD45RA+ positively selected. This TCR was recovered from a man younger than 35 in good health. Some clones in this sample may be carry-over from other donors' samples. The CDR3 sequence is CASRTGTVNYGYTF. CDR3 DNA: TGTGCCAGTAGGACCGGGACGGTGAACTATGGCTACACCTTC.